The clone carrying this T cell receptor (beta chain) has at least ten counts. What it binds is unknown. TCR beta CDR3 regions were amplified from RNA. First-round RT-PCR of the TCR CDR3 relied on the HTBI primer set. TCRdb recomputed calls from the multiplex PCR reads with MiXCR, one row per CDR3 protein. The sample yields around 560,000 distinct CDR3 sequences, over 15% seen once. These data belong to a study of T cells in Graves' hyperthyroidism and ophthalmopathy. Study-level results: Ophthalmopathy got predicted by the model a median roughly 6.4 months before its onset.

The CDR3 has 15 residues. V was shortened by 1 base and J by 0 bases, with 10 bases between the two germline ends. CDR1 is SGHVS, CDR2 FQNEAQ, per germline. Fresh peripheral blood, 10 ml, yielded the PBMCs. The chain is built from TRBV7-8 and TRBJ2-7; unclear D gene. The specimen sequenced was blood. The clonotype comes from a woman younger than 30 with Graves' hyperthyroidism. The CDR3 spells CASSLEAGHSYEQYF. CDR3 in DNA: TGTGCCAGCAGCTTAGAGGCAGGTCACTCCTACGAGCAGTACTTC.